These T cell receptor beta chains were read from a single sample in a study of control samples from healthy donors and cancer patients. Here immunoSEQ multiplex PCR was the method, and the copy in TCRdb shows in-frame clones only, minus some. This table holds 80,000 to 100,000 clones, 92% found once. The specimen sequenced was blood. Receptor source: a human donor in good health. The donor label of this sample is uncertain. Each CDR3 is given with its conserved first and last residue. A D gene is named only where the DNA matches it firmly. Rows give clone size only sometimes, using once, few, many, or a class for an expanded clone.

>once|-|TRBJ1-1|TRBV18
TGTGCCAGCTCACCACTTACCGGGACCACAAGGGGAGCTTTCTTT
CASSPLTGTTRGAFF
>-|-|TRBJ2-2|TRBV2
TGTGCCAGCAGTGACCGGGGTAGTGTTCCCGGGGAGCTGTTTTTT
CASSDRGSVPGELFF
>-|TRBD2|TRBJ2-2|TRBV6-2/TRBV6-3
TGTGCCAGCAGTGGATCCCTAGCGGGGAGGCCCACCGGGGAGCTGTTTTTT
CASSGSLAGRPTGELFF
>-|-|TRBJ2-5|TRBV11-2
TGTGCCAGCAGCGTACAGGGTTCCGTAGAGACCCAGTACTTC
CASSVQGSVETQYF
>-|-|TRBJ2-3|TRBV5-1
TGCGCCAGCACTTCGGCGGAACTCACAGATACGCAGTATTTT
CASTSAELTDTQYF
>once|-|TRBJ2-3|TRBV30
TGTGCCTGGGTTGGGGGGTTAAGCACAGATACGCAGTATTTT
CAWVGGLSTDTQYF
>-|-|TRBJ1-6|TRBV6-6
TGTGCCAGCAGCACCTCGGATAAGCATAATTCACCCCTCCACTTT
CASSTSDKHNSPLHF
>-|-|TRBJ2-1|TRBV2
TGTGCCAGCAGTGAACTAGCATCCTACAATGAGCAGTTCTTC
CASSELASYNEQFF
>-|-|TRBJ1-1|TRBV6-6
TGTGCCAGCAGTGATAGGAACACTGAAGCTTTCTTT
CASSDRNTEAFF
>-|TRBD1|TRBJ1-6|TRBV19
TGTGCCAGTAGTATCGGACAGGGGGATTCACCCCTCCACTTT
CASSIGQGDSPLHF
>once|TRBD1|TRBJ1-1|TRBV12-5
TGTGCTAGTGGTTTAGGACAGGGAATCACTGAAGCTTTCTTT
CASGLGQGITEAFF
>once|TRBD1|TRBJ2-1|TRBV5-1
TGCGCCAGCAGCGCAGAGGCCGGGACAGGGGAATCTGAGCAGTTCTTC
CASSAEAGTGESEQFF
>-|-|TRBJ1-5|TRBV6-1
TGTGCCAGCAGTGAGTTTTTGAGCAATCAGCCCCAGCATTTT
CASSEFLSNQPQHF
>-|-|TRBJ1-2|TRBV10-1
TGCGCCAGCAGGGTACAGGCCGGGGGGAACTATGGCTACACCTTC
CASRVQAGGNYGYTF
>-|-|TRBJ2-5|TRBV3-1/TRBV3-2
TGTGCCAGCAGCCGTCCTGGGACCCAGTACTTC
CASSRPGTQYF
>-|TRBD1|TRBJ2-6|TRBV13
TGTGCCAGCAGAAACACAGGGGGCGCATCTGGGGCCAACGTCCTGACTTTC
CASRNTGGASGANVLTF
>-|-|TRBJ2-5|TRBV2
TGTGCCAGCAATCCTGGGGCTAGCTGGAACCAAGAGACCCAGTACTTC
CASNPGASWNQETQYF
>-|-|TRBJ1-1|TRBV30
TGTGCCTGGAGTGAACAGGGAAGGGCTGAAGCTTTCTTT
CAWSEQGRAEAFF
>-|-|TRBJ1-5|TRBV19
TGTGCCAGTAGACCCCCATCCGCCGGGACAAGCAATCAGCCCCAGCATTTT
CASRPPSAGTSNQPQHF
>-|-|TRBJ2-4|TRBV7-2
TGTGCCAGCAGCCCGGACTGGGTGGGCATTCAGTACTTC
CASSPDWVGIQYF
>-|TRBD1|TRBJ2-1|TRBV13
TGTGCCAGCAGCGTTGAGCAGGGGGCTATTGAGCAGTTCTTC
CASSVEQGAIEQFF
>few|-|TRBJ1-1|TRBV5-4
TGTGCCAGCAGCTCCCCCCCCGTGGCCGGGACACCGGCCAACACTGAAGCTTTCTTT
CASSSPPVAGTPANTEAFF
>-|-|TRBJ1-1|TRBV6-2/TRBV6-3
TGTGCCAGCAGTTATACGAACACTGAAGCTTTCTTT
CASSYTNTEAFF
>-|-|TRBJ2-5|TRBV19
TGTGCCAGTAGTGAGTCTAGAGCGAGAGAGACCCAGTACTTC
CASSESRARETQYF
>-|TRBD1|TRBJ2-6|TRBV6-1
TGTGCCAGCAGTGAAAACAGGGGCCTCCTCTCTGGGGCCAACGTCCTGACTTTC
CASSENRGLLSGANVLTF
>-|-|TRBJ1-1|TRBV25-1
TGTGCCAGCAGTATAGGGGGTGGGAAGGAAGCTTTCTTT
CASSIGGGKEAFF
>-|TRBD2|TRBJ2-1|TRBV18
TGTGCCAGCTCACAACTAGCGGGGGGCCCCTCCTACAATGAGCAGTTCTTC
CASSQLAGGPSYNEQFF
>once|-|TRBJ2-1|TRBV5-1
TGCGCCAGCAGCTTGGACAGGGCCCCCCCCAATGAGCAGTTCTTC
CASSLDRAPPNEQFF
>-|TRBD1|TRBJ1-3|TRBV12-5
TGTGCTAGTGCCCTAACAGGGGAAAACACCATATATTTT
CASALTGENTIYF
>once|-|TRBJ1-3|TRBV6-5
TGTGCCAGCAGTCATGCAGGGCTCTCTGGAAACACCATATATTTT
CASSHAGLSGNTIYF
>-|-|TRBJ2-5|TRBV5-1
TGCGCCAGCAGCTTTGGCAAACAAGAGACCCAGTACTTC
CASSFGKQETQYF
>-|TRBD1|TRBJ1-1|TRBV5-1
TGCGCCAGCAGCACGGGACAGGGGATGAACACTGAAGCTTTCTTT
CASSTGQGMNTEAFF
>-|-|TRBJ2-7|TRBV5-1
TGCGCCAGCAGCCTAATCCCGGGTCTCGAGCAGTACTTC
CASSLIPGLEQYF
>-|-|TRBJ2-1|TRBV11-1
TGTGCCAGCAGCCCGTGGATTCGCTACAATGAGCAGTTCTTC
CASSPWIRYNEQFF
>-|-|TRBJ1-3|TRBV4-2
TGTGCCAGCAGCCAACCAGGGACCTACTCTGGAAACACCATATATTTT
CASSQPGTYSGNTIYF
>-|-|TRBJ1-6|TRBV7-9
TGTGCCAGCAGCTTAGGAGGGACGGCGGATTCACCCCTCCACTTT
CASSLGGTADSPLHF
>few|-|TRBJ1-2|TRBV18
TGTGCCAGCTCACCTTCGGACACTCGAGGCTACACCTTC
CASSPSDTRGYTF